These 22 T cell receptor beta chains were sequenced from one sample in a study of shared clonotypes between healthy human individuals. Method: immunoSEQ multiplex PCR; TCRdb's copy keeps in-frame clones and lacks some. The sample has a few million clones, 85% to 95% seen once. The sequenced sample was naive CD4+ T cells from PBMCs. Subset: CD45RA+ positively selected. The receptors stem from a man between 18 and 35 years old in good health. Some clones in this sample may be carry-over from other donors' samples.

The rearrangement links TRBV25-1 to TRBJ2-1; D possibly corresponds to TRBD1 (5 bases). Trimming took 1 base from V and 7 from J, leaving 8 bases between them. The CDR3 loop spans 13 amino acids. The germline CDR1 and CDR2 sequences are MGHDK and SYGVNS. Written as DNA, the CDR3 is TGTGCCAGCAGTGAATGGGGCTTAAATGAGCAGTTCTTC. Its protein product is CASSEWGLNEQFF.

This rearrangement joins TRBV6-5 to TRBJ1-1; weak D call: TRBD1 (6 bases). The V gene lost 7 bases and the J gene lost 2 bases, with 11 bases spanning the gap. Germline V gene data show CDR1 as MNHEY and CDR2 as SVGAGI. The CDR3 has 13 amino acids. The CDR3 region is CASTGQFNTEAFF. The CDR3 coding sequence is TGTGCCAGCACCGGACAGTTCAACACTGAAGCTTTCTTT.

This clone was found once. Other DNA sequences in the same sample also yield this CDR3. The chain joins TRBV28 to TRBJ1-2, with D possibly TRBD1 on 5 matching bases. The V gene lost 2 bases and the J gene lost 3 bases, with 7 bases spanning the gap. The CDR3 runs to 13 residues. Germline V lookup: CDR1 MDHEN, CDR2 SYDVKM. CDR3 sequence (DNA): TGTGCCAGCAGTTTAACGGGGGACTATGGCTACACCTTC. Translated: CASSLTGDYGYTF.

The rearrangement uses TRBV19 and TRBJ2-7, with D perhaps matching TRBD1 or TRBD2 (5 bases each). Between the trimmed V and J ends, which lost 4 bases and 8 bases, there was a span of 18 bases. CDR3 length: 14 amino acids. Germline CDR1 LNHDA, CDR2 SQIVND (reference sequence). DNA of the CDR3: TGTGCCAGTAGTAATAGTCGGGGCGACCGGCAGCAGTACTTC. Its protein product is CASSNSRGDRQQYF.

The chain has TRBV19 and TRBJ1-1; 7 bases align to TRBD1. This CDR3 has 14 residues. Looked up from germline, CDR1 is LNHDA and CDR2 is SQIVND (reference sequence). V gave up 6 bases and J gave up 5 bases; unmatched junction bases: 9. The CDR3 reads CASRDRGRETEAFF. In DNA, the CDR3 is TGTGCCAGTAGAGATAGGGGGCGGGAAACTGAAGCTTTCTTT.

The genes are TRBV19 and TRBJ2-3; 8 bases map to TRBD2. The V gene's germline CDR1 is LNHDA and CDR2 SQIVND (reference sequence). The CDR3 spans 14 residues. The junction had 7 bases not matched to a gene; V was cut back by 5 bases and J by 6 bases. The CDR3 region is CASSSRTSSDTQYF. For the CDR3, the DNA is TGTGCCAGTAGTTCACGGACTAGCTCGGATACGCAGTATTTT.

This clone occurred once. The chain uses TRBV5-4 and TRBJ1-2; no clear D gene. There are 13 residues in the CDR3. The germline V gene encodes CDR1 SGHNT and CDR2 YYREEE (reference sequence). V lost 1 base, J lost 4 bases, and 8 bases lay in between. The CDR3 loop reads CASSLSGIYGYTF. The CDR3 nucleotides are TGTGCCAGCAGCTTGTCGGGGATCTATGGCTACACCTTC. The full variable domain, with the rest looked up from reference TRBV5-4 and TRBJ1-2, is ETGVTQSPTHLIKTRGQQVTLRCSSQSGHNTVSWYQQALGQGPQFIFQYYREEENGRGNFPPRFSGLQFPNYSSELNVNALELDDSALYLCASSLSGIYGYTFGSGTRLTVV.

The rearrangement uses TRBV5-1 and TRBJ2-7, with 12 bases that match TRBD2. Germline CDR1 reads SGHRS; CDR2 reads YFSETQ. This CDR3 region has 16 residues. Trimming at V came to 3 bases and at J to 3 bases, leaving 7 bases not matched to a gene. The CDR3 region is CASSSTGLAGNYEQYF. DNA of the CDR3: TGCGCCAGCAGCTCGACCGGACTAGCGGGAAACTACGAGCAGTACTTC.

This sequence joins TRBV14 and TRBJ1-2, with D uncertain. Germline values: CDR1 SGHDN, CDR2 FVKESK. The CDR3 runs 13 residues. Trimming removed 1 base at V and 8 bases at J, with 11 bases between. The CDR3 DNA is TGTGCCAGCAGCCAAGCTGGGCCCGGCGGCTACACCTTC. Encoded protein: CASSQAGPGGYTF.

The CDR3 reads CASSRTGNTYEQYF. The CDR3 bases are TGTGCCAGCAGCCGGACAGGAAATACCTACGAGCAGTACTTC. This sequence joins TRBV7-9 and TRBJ2-7; 7 positions match TRBD1. The V gene's germline CDR1 is SEHNR and CDR2 FQNEAQ (reference sequence). This CDR3 is 14 amino acids long. Trimming took 5 bases from V and 2 from J; bases not matched to a gene: 6.

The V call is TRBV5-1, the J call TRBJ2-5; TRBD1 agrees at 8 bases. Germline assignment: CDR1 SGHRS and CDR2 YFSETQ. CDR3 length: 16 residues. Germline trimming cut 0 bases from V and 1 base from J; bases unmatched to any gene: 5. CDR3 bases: TGCGCCAGCAGCTTGGCTTACAGGGGGTTCCAAGAGACCCAGTACTTC. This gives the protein CASSLAYRGFQETQYF.

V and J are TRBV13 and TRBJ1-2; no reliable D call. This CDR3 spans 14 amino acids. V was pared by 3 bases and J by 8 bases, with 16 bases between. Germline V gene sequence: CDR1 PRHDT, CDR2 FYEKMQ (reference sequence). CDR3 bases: TGTGCCAGCAGCTTCAGGTTTTCTCTGGGGGGCTACACCTTC. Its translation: CASSFRFSLGGYTF.

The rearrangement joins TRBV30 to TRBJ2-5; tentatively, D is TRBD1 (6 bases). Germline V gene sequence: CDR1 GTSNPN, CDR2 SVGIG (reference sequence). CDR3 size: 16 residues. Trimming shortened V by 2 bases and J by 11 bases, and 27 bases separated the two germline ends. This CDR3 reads CAWSPSPGHGGIGQYF. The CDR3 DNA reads TGTGCCTGGAGTCCTTCTCCGGGACATGGGGGAATTGGGCAGTACTTC. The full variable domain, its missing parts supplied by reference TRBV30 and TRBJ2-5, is SQTIHQWPATLVQPVGSPLSLECTVEGTSNPNLYWYRQAAGRGLQLLFYSVGIGQISSEVPQNLSASRPQDRQFILSSKKLLLSDSGFYLCAWSPSPGHGGIGQYFGPGTRLLVL.

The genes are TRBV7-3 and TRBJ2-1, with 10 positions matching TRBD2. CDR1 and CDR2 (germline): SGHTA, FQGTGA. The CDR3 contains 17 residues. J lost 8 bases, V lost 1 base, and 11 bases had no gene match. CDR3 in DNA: TGTGCCAGCAGCTTAAATAGGCTAGCGGGAGCTGGCGATGAGCAGTTCTTC. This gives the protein CASSLNRLAGAGDEQFF.

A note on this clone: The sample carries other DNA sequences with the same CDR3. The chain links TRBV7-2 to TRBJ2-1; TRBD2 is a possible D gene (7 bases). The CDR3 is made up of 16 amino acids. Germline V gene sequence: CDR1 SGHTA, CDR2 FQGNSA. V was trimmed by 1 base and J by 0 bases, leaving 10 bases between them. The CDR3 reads CASSLVGGGSYNEQFF. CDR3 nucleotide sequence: TGTGCCAGCAGCTTAGTGGGAGGGGGCTCCTACAATGAGCAGTTCTTC. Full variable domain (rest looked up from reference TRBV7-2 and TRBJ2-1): GAGVSQSPSNKVTEKGKDVELRCDPISGHTALYWYRQSLGQGLEFLIYFQGNSAPDKSGLPSDRFSAERTGGSVSTLTIQRTQQEDSAVYLCASSLVGGGSYNEQFFGPGTRLTVL.

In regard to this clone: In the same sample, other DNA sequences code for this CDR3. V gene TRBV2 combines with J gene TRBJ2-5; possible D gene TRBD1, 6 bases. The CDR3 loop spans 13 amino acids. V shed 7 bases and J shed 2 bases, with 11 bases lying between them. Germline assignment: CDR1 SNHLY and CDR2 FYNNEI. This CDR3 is CASTRQVQETQYF. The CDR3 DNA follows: TGTGCCAGCACCAGACAGGTTCAAGAGACCCAGTACTTC.

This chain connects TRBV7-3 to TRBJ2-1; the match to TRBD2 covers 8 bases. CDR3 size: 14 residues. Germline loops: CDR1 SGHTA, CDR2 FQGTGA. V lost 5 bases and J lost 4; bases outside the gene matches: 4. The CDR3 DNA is TGTGCCAGCAGCGTTAGCGGGATTTACAATGAGCAGTTCTTC. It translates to CASSVSGIYNEQFF.

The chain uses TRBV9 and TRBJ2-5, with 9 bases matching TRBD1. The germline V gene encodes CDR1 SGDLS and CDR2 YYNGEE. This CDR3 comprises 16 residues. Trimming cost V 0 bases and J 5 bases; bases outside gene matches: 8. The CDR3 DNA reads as TGTGCCAGCAGCGTAGCGGGGACAGGGTTAGGGGAGACCCAGTACTTC. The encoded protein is CASSVAGTGLGETQYF.

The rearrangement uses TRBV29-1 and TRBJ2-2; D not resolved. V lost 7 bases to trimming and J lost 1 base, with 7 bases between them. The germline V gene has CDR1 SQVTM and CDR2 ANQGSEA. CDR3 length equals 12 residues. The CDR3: CSGHRNTGELFF. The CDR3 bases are TGCAGCGGCCACAGGAACACCGGGGAGCTGTTTTTT.

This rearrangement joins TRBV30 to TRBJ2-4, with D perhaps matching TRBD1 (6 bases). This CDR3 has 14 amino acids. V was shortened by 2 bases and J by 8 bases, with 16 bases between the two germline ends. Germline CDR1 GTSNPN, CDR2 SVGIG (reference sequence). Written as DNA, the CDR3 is TGTGCCTGGAGTAGCGGACAGCTGTCGGACATTCAGTACTTC. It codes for CAWSSGQLSDIQYF.

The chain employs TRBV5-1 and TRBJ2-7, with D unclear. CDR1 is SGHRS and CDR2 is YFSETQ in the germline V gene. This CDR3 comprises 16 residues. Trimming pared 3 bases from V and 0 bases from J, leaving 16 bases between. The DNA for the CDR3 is TGCGCCAGCAGCTCCGCCGCGTGGCAGGACTCCTACGAGCAGTACTTC. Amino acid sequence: CASSSAAWQDSYEQYF.

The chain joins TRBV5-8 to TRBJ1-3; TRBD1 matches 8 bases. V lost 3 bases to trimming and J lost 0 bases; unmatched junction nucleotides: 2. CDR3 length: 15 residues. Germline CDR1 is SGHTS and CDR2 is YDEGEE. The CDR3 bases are TGTGCCAGCAGCTCGGGACAGGCCTCTGGAAACACCATATATTTT. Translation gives CASSSGQASGNTIYF.